This T cell receptor beta chain came from a study of blood T cell repertoires in COVID-19. Original data processing: Reference gene primers were amplified, and this amplification served to estimate nucleated cell counts. The table came from immunoSEQ multiplex PCR; TCRdb's copy has only in-frame clones and leaves some out. V and J calls and clone size are copied from that table; D and trimming were computed from the DNA. Of some 220,000 clones in the sample, around 82% were seen once. Germline V gives CDR1 LNHDA, CDR2 SQIVND (reference sequence). V lost 3 bases, J lost 9 bases, and 7 bases stayed unmatched. The CDR3 is 14 amino acids.

This chain joins TRBV19 and TRBJ2-1; TRBD2 matches at 8 bases. The sequence derives from a woman aged 70-85 years with acute or convalescent COVID-19. Sequencing was carried out using peripheral blood. This CDR3 is CASSISGGPSEQFF. CDR3 nucleotides: TGTGCCAGTAGTATCTCGGGGGGGCCTAGTGAGCAGTTCTTC.